These 27 T cell receptor beta chains originate from one sample sequenced in a study of identical twins. TCRdb reanalysed the 5' RACE reads using MiXCR and keeps one entry per CDR3 protein. The sample holds under 900,000 distinct CDR3 sequences, 12% seen once. The same data also went into a second study, on yellow fever vaccine responses in identical twins.

The material sequenced was PBMCs. The receptor set was obtained from a woman aged 18-30 years in good health.

This clonotype was counted only a few times. The chain couples TRBV10-3 to TRBJ2-5; 12 bases are shared with TRBD2. There are 15 residues in the CDR3. Germline CDR1 and CDR2: ENHRY and SYGVKD. V shed 8 bases, J shed 3 bases, and the junction held 7 bases outside the gene matches. The CDR3, as DNA: TGTGCCATCCGTGGGACTAGCGGGCCCAAAGAGACCCAGTACTTC. Amino acid sequence: CAIRGTSGPKETQYF.

V is TRBV7-6 and J is TRBJ1-6; D is ambiguous. The CDR3 sequence is 18 residues long. The germline V and J ends were trimmed by 4 bases and 5 bases, with 21 bases remaining between them. Looked up from germline, CDR1 is SGHVS and CDR2 is FNYEAQ. CDR3 loop: CASSSREYMTLNNSPLHF. DNA of the CDR3: TGTGCCAGCAGCTCACGAGAATACATGACACTTAATAATTCACCCCTCCACTTT.

The sample holds many counts of this clonotype. This sequence joins TRBV9 and TRBJ2-2; TRBD2 might be the D (5 bases). This CDR3 is built from 17 residues. Per germline, CDR1 SGDLS and CDR2 YYNGEE. The V end was cut by 4 bases, the J end by 1 base, with 17 bases between. The CDR3 region has the DNA TGTGCCAGCAGCTCCCATGGAGGCGTAAAGAACACCGGGGAGCTGTTTTTT. It codes for CASSSHGGVKNTGELFF. Filled out from reference TRBV9 and TRBJ2-2, the complete variable domain reads DSGVTQTPKHLITATGQRVTLRCSPRSGDLSVYWYQQSLDQGLQFLIQYYNGEERAKGNILERFSAQQFPDLHSELNLSSLELGDSALYFCASSSHGGVKNTGELFFGEGSRLTVL.

This clonotype was observed a handful of times. DNA of the CDR3: TGCGCCAGCACTAGGACGGGTTCGGTTAATGAAAAACTGTTTTTT. Its protein is CASTRTGSVNEKLFF. The chain employs TRBV5-1 and TRBJ1-4, with D hard to call. The CDR3 runs 15 residues. Germline V gene sequence: CDR1 SGHRS, CDR2 YFSETQ. The germline V and J ends were trimmed by 6 bases and 4 bases, with 16 bases remaining between them.

This clonotype appeared a few times. The chain is built from TRBV10-3 and TRBJ2-1; 7 positions match TRBD2. CDR3 length: 13 amino acids. Looked up from germline, CDR1 is ENHRY and CDR2 is SYGVKD. The V gene end was trimmed by 10 bases and the J gene end by 8 bases; junction bases not matched to a gene: 11. CDR3 nucleotide sequence: TGTGCCACCAGAGGACTAGTCGGCGATGAGCAGTTCTTC. Translating it yields CATRGLVGDEQFF.

Only a few counts were recorded for this clonotype. This chain connects TRBV19 to TRBJ2-4, with 7 bases lining up with TRBD1. CDR1 is LNHDA and CDR2 is SQIVND in the germline V gene (reference sequence). There are 15 residues in the CDR3. The V and J ends lost 8 bases and 6 bases, in that order; junction bases with no gene match: 13. Written as DNA, the CDR3 is TGTGCCAGTGGGGACGAGGGGGCGCTGGGAAACATTCAGTACTTC. Its translation is CASGDEGALGNIQYF.

This clonotype has a count of ten or more. The CDR3 is CASSLLAGGSYGYTF. In DNA form, the CDR3 reads TGTGCCAGCAGTTTATTGGCAGGGGGCTCCTATGGCTACACCTTC. This chain connects TRBV27 to TRBJ1-2, with 8 bases aligning to TRBD1. The CDR3 consists of 15 residues. J lost 4 bases, V lost 1 base, and 5 bases had no gene match. CDR1 and CDR2 from the germline V gene are MNHEY and SMNVEV (reference sequence).

This chain links TRBV24-1 with TRBJ2-1; tentatively, D is TRBD2 (5 bases). Trimming left V 2 bases short and J 5 bases short, with 24 bases between. CDR1 is KGHDR, CDR2 SFDVKD, per germline. The CDR3 covers 19 residues. The CDR3 DNA sequence: TGTGCCACCAGTGATTCTCCGTGGTCTAGCCCAAAAGTAAACAATGAGCAGTTCTTC. Translated, it gives CATSDSPWSSPKVNNEQFF.

This clonotype was detected only a few times. This chain connects TRBV7-3 to TRBJ2-7, with D perhaps TRBD2 (5 bases). V lost 2 bases to trimming and J lost 0 bases, with 11 bases between them. Germline V gene lookup returns CDR1 SGHTA and CDR2 FQGTGA. This CDR3 has 15 amino acids. CDR3 region: CASSLGLGSSYEQYF. The CDR3 nucleotides are TGTGCCAGCAGCTTAGGGCTAGGGAGCTCCTACGAGCAGTACTTC. The variable domain in full, completed from reference TRBV7-3 and TRBJ2-7, reads GAGVSQTPSNKVTEKGKYVELRCDPISGHTALYWYRQSLGQGPEFLIYFQGTGAADDSGLPNDRFFAVRPEGSVSTLKIQRTERGDSAVYLCASSLGLGSSYEQYFGPGTRLTVT.

There are many counts of this clonotype. For the CDR3, the DNA is TGTGCCATCAGTGGGAGGGACAGGGGCGATGAGCAGTTCTTC. As protein: CAISGRDRGDEQFF. This chain links TRBV10-3 with TRBJ2-1, with 10 bases that match TRBD1. The CDR3 totals 14 residues. Trimming at V came to 4 bases and at J to 8 bases, leaving 5 bases not matched to a gene. From germline, CDR1 is ENHRY and CDR2 SYGVKD.

This clonotype was counted at least ten times. This sequence joins TRBV12-3 or TRBV12-4 and TRBJ1-2; tentative D call: TRBD1 (6 bases). V was cut by 8 bases and J by 6 bases, with 19 bases left in between. The CDR3 length is 14 residues. As DNA, the CDR3 is TGTGCCAGCTGCCCGACGGGCAGGGGTAATGGCTACACCTTC. It yields the protein CASCPTGRGNGYTF.

The chain uses TRBV24-1 and TRBJ2-2, with D hard to call. Trimming took off 5 bases at V and 2 bases at J, with 8 bases between the two ends. Germline CDR1 is KGHDR and CDR2 is SFDVKD. The CDR3 is made up of 14 amino acids. The CDR3 loop reads CATSVQSNTGELFF. The CDR3, as DNA: TGTGCCACCAGTGTACAGAGTAACACCGGGGAGCTGTTTTTT.

This clonotype was found a few times. This chain uses TRBV12-3 or TRBV12-4 with TRBJ1-6, with 8 nucleotides matching TRBD1. CDR3 length: 16 residues. The V and J ends lost 6 bases and 6 bases, in that order; junction bases with no gene match: 10. The DNA for the CDR3 is TGTGCCAGCAGCCCTTTGACAGGGGCGGGTAATTCACCCCTCCACTTT. Amino acid sequence: CASSPLTGAGNSPLHF.

This clonotype was seen at least ten times. This chain links TRBV12-3 or TRBV12-4 with TRBJ2-7; D is ambiguous. This CDR3 is 14 amino acids long. The V end was cut by 0 bases, the J end by 7 bases, with 13 bases between. CDR3 region: CASSLADFPGEQYF. The DNA for the CDR3 is TGTGCCAGCAGTTTAGCCGATTTCCCCGGTGAGCAGTACTTC.

The CDR3: CASSSSDGEAFF. DNA of the CDR3: TGTGCCAGCAGTTCCTCTGATGGTGAAGCTTTCTTT. The chain employs TRBV12-3 or TRBV12-4 and TRBJ1-1; no reliable D call. This CDR3 comprises 12 residues. With 4 bases removed from V and 7 bases from J, the gap between germline ends came to 10 bases.

This sequence joins TRBV4-1 and TRBJ2-1; D call uncertain. Deletions cut 3 bases from V and 2 bases from J, with 8 bases between. The germline CDR1 and CDR2 sequences are MGHRA and YSYEKL. The CDR3 contains 14 residues. The CDR3 loop is CASSHGAAYNEQFF. The CDR3 nucleotides are TGCGCCAGCAGCCACGGAGCAGCCTACAATGAGCAGTTCTTC.

This clonotype has ten or more counts. The chain is built from TRBV14 and TRBJ2-3; tentative D call: TRBD2 (6 bases). The germline V and J ends were trimmed by 5 bases and 0 bases, with 12 bases remaining between them. The CDR3 spans 15 residues. Germline V CDR1 and CDR2: SGHDN, FVKESK. The CDR3: CASSFQGLSTDTQYF. The CDR3 DNA is TGTGCCAGCAGCTTTCAAGGACTAAGCACAGATACGCAGTATTTT.

In its sample, this clonotype was seen many times. V is TRBV12-3 or TRBV12-4 and J is TRBJ2-1; D gene unclear. The CDR3 runs 14 residues. Trimming took off 2 bases at V and 4 bases at J, with 9 bases between the two ends. The CDR3 loop reads CASSLFGKYNEQFF. The CDR3 bases are TGTGCCAGCAGTTTATTTGGCAAATACAATGAGCAGTTCTTC.

This clonotype has only a few counts. The CDR3 region has the DNA TGTGCCAGCAGGGATCTCGGGGGAGCAAGCACAGATACGCAGTATTTT. It is translated as CASRDLGGASTDTQYF. The chain is built from TRBV12-3 or TRBV12-4 and TRBJ2-3; D is perhaps TRBD2 (6 bases). V shed 6 bases and J shed 0 bases, with 16 bases lying between them. There are 16 residues in the CDR3.

This clonotype was counted only a few times. V gene TRBV4-1 combines with J gene TRBJ2-2; TRBD2 agrees at 13 bases. The CDR3 extends over 18 amino acids. J was trimmed by 7 bases and V by 6 bases; bases with no gene match: 14. Germline V gives CDR1 MGHRA, CDR2 YSYEKL. The CDR3 reads CASRPGLAGPRGFGELFF. The CDR3 bases are TGCGCCAGCAGGCCGGGACTAGCGGGGCCAAGGGGGTTCGGGGAGCTGTTTTTT.

This clonotype was found a few times. The rearrangement links TRBV2 to TRBJ2-1, with 8 nucleotides matching TRBD2. The CDR3 totals 16 residues. CDR1 SNHLY and CDR2 FYNNEI come from the germline V gene. V trimming: 5 bases; J trimming: 8 bases; junction bases outside the gene matches: 14. This CDR3 is CASSTELAVKSDEQFF. The DNA of the CDR3 is TGTGCCAGCAGTACCGAACTAGCGGTTAAGAGCGATGAGCAGTTCTTC.

V usage is TRBV7-2 and J usage is TRBJ2-2; D tentatively fits TRBD1 or TRBD2 (5 bases each). Germline V gene data show CDR1 as SGHTA and CDR2 as FQGNSA. V lost 11 bases and J lost 7, with 11 bases in between. CDR3 size: 11 residues. This CDR3 is CASGRVGELFF. The CDR3, as DNA: TGTGCCTCGGGGCGCGTCGGGGAGCTGTTTTTT.

This clonotype turned up a few times. The rearrangement joins TRBV7-9 to TRBJ2-1; tentatively, D is TRBD2 (7 bases). The CDR3 loop spans 12 amino acids. Trimming left V 3 bases short and J 12 bases short, with 12 bases between. The V gene's germline CDR1 is SEHNR and CDR2 FQNEAQ (reference sequence). The CDR3 nucleotides are TGTGCCAGCAGCTTGGGGGGGCGGGGGCAGTTCTTC. Its protein product is CASSLGGRGQFF.

This sequence joins TRBV2 and TRBJ2-7; D is unresolved. The V end lost 1 base, the J end lost 4 bases, and 11 bases lay between the germline ends. Germline V gene sequence: CDR1 SNHLY, CDR2 FYNNEI. This CDR3 contains 14 residues. In nucleotides, the CDR3 is TGTGCCAGCAGTGAAGGGCTAGATATGTACGAGCAGTACTTC. Protein: CASSEGLDMYEQYF.

This clonotype was counted between two and nine times. This chain uses TRBV3-1 with TRBJ2-1; D gene ambiguous. The CDR3 has 16 amino acids. The germline V and J ends were trimmed by 1 base and 8 bases, with 18 bases remaining between them. Germline V gene sequence: CDR1 LGHDT, CDR2 YNNKEL (reference sequence). The CDR3 bases are TGTGCCAGCAGCCAAGGGATCCTAAAACCCTTCGATGAGCAGTTCTTC. It encodes CASSQGILKPFDEQFF.

This clonotype was counted between two and nine times. V is TRBV20-1 and J is TRBJ2-5, with D possibly TRBD1 on 5 matching bases. V lost 6 bases to trimming and J lost 0 bases, with 11 bases between them. The CDR3 is made up of 13 amino acids. Germline-derived CDR1 and CDR2 are DFQATT and SNEGSKA (reference sequence). Written as DNA, the CDR3 is TGCAGTGCAAGGGGCGACCACCAAGAGACCCAGTACTTC. This encodes CSARGDHQETQYF.

This clonotype was seen only a few times. The chain has TRBV28 and TRBJ2-7, with TRBD1 matching over 7 bases. This CDR3 has 15 amino acids. V shed 6 bases, J shed 4 bases, and the junction held 12 bases outside the gene matches. Germline V gene sequence: CDR1 MDHEN, CDR2 SYDVKM. The CDR3 region is CASRKTGTAGYEQYF. The CDR3 DNA reads TGTGCCAGCAGGAAGACCGGGACAGCCGGATACGAGCAGTACTTC.